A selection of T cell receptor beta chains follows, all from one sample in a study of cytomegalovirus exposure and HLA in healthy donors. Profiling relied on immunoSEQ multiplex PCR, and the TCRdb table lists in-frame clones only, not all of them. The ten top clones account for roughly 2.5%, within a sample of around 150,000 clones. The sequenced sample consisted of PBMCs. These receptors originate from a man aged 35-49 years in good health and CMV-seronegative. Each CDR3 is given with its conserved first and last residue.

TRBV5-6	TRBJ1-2	CASSLILTELDTF
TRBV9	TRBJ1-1	CASSLYAGQANTEAFF
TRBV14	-	CASSYQGLNEQYF
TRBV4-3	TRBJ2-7	CASSRRTGELYEQYF
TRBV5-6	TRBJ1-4	CASREQGKGEKLFF
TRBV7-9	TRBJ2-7	CASSLHAESYEQYF
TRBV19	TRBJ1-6	CASTPGTANNSPLHF
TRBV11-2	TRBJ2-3	CASSSERGGTDTQYF
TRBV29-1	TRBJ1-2	CSAGGSYGYTF
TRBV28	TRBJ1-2	CASSTTRSGGYTF
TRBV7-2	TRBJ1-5	CASSLAASPQPQHF
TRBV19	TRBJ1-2	CASSMGRGTSNYGYTF
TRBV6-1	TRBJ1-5	CASSEVGYQPQHF
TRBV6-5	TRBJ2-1	CASSYFWDRGYNEQFF
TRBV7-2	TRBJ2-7	CASSLGGGGKPYEQYF